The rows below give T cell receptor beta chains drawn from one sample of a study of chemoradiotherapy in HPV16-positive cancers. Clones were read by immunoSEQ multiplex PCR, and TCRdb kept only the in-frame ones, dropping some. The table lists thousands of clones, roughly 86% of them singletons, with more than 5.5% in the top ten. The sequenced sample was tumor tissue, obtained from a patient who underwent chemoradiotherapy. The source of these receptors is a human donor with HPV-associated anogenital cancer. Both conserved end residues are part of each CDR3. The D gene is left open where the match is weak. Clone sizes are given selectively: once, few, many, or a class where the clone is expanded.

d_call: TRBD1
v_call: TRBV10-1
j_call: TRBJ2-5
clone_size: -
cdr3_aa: CASSESPRDRGLETQYF
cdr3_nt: TGCGCCAGCAGTGAGTCGCCCCGGGACAGGGGGCTTGAGACCCAGTACTTC

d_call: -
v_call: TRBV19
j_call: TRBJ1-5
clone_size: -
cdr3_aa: CASSSTGGYSNQPQHF
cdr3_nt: TGTGCCAGTAGTTCGACAGGCGGGTATAGCAATCAGCCCCAGCATTTT

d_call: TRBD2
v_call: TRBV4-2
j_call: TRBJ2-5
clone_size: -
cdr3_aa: CASSQVVASGIGGKTQYF
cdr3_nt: TGTGCCAGCAGCCAAGTGGTCGCTAGCGGCATTGGAGGGAAGACCCAGTACTTC

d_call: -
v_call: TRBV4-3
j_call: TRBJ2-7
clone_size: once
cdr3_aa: CASSQENQRHYEQYF
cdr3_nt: TGCGCCAGCAGCCAAGAGAACCAGAGGCACTACGAGCAGTACTTC

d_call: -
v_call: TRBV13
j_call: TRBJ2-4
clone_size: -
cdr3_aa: CASSLGAAEQAKNIQYF
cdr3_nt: TGTGCCAGCAGCTTAGGGGCAGCGGAACAAGCCAAAAACATTCAGTACTTC

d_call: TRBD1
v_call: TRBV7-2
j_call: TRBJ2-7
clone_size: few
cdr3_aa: CASSFQTGTYEQYF
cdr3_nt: TGTGCCAGCAGCTTTCAGACAGGGACCTACGAGCAGTACTTC

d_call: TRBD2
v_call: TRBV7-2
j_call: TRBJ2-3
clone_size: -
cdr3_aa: CASSPTLAGPTDTQYF
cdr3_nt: TGTGCCAGCAGCCCAACATTAGCGGGACCTACAGATACGCAGTATTTT

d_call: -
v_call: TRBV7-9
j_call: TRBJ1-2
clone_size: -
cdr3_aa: CAAQLDLRGYTF
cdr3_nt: TGTGCCGCGCAGCTGGATTTGAGAGGCTACACCTTC

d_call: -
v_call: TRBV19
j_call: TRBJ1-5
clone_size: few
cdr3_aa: CASSIGWGQPQHF
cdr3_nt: TGTGCCAGTAGTATTGGCTGGGGACAGCCCCAGCATTTT

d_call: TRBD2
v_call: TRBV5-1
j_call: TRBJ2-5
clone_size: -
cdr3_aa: CASSLLPSGGVQETQYF
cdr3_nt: TGCGCCAGCAGCTTGTTACCTAGCGGGGGGGTCCAAGAGACCCAGTACTTC

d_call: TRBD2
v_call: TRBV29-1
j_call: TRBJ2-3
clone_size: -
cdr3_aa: CSVAGLARGGTDTQYF
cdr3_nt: TGCAGCGTCGCTGGACTAGCGAGGGGGGGGACAGATACGCAGTATTTT

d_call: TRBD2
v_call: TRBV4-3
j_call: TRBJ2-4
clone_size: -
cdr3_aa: CASSQATSGGLAKNIQYF
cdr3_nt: TGCGCCAGCAGCCAAGCGACTAGCGGGGGGTTAGCCAAAAACATTCAGTACTTC

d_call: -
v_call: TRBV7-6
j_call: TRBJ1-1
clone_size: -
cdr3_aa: CASSFGGGTEAFF
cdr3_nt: TGTGCCAGCAGCTTCGGGGGGGGCACTGAAGCTTTCTTT

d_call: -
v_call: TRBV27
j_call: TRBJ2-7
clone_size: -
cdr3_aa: CASSTATGTYEQYF
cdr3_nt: TGTGCCAGCAGTACAGCGACAGGAACCTACGAGCAGTACTTC

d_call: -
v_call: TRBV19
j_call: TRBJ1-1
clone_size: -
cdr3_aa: CASSIGLGTEAFF
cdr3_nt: TGTGCCAGTAGTATAGGGCTCGGCACTGAAGCTTTCTTT

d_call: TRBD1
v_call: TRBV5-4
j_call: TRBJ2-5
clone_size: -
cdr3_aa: CASSSGQGAGETQYF
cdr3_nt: TGTGCCAGCAGCTCCGGACAGGGGGCAGGAGAGACCCAGTACTTC

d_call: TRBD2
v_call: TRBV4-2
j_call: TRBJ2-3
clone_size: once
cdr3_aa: CASSQEIGGNGGTQYF
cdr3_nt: TGTGCCAGCAGCCAGGAGATCGGGGGGAATGGTGGTACGCAGTATTTT

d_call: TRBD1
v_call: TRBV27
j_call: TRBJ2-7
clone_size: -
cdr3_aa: CATRPAALVTGGSFSYEQYF
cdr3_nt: TGTGCCACCCGGCCGGCGGCGCTCGTAACAGGGGGCTCTTTCTCCTACGAGCAGTACTTC

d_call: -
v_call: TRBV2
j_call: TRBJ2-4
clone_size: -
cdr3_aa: CASSGDRAAQNIQYF
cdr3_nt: TGTGCCAGCAGTGGCGATCGGGCCGCCCAAAACATTCAGTACTTC

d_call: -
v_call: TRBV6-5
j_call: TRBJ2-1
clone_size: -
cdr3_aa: CASSYGLNEQFF
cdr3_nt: TGTGCCAGCAGTTACGGGTTGAATGAGCAGTTCTTC

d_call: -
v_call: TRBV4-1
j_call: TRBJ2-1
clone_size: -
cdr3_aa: CASSTSGGASYNEQFF
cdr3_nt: TGCGCCAGCAGCACGTCAGGGGGGGCTTCCTACAATGAGCAGTTCTTC

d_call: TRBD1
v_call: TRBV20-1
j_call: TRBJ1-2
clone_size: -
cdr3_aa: CSATTGSGYTF
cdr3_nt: TGCAGTGCTACGACAGGGTCTGGCTACACCTTC

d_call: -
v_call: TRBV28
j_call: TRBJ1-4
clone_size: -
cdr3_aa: CASSLLGAQDEKLFF
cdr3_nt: TGTGCCAGCAGTTTATTGGGGGCACAAGATGAAAAACTGTTTTTT

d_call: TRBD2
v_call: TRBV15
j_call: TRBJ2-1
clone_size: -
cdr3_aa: CATRLGGSNEQFF
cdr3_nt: TGTGCCACTCGATTGGGGGGGTCAAATGAGCAGTTCTTC

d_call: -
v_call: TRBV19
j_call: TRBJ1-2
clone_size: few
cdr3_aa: CASRDHGYTF
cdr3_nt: TGTGCCAGTAGGGACCATGGCTACACCTTC

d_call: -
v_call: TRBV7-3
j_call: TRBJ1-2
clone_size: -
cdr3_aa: CASSLTGRGGYTF
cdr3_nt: TGTGCCAGCAGTCTAACAGGTCGCGGAGGCTACACCTTC

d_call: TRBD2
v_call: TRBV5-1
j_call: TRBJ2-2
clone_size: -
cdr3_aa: CASSLWASGTITGELFF
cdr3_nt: TGCGCCAGCAGCTTGTGGGCTAGCGGGACCATCACCGGGGAGCTGTTTTTT

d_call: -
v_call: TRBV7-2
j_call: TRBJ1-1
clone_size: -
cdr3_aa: CASSLGRGTTEAFF
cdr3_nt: TGTGCCAGCAGCTTAGGGCGGGGAACGACTGAAGCTTTCTTT